Listed below are T cell receptor beta chains from one sample, sequenced in a study of brain T cells in children with intractable seizures. Here immunoSEQ multiplex PCR was the method, and the copy in TCRdb shows in-frame clones only, minus some. The table shows under 150,000 clones, with under 95% occurring only once. This specimen was peripheral blood, taken at surgery. The source is a boy younger than two with hemimegalencephaly and intractable seizures. Both conserved end residues are part of each CDR3. D genes are given only for firm matches. Expanded clones get a size class; other rows say once, few or many, or leave the size out.

abundance	d_gene	v_gene	j_gene	CDR3nt	CDR3aa
-	-	TRBV10-2	TRBJ2-1	TGCGCCAGCAGTGAGTCGCAGCATGAGCAGTTCTTC	CASSESQHEQFF
-	-	TRBV11-3	TRBJ2-7	TGTGCCAGCAGCTCCGCCTACCCGGCGGCCAGCTCCTACGAGCAGTACTTC	CASSSAYPAASSYEQYF
-	-	TRBV28	TRBJ2-3	TGTGCCAGCAGTTTAGGTCCTGGAACGGCGACAATCGGCACAGATACGCAGTATTTT	CASSLGPGTATIGTDTQYF
once	-	TRBV12-3/TRBV12-4	TRBJ2-5	TGTGCCAGCAGTTTGTCAGAAGAGACCCAGTACTTC	CASSLSEETQYF
-	-	TRBV29-1	TRBJ2-1	TGCAGCGCCCGTAGGAGGCGGTACAATGAGCAGTTCTTC	CSARRRRYNEQFF
-	TRBD2	TRBV5-1	TRBJ2-7	TGCGCCAGCAGCTTGTTTGGTCCAGCGGGAATTGCCTACGAGCAGTACTTC	CASSLFGPAGIAYEQYF
-	-	TRBV2	TRBJ1-6	TGTGCCAGCAGTGGGGTGGCGTCACCCCTCCACTTT	CASSGVASPLHF
-	-	TRBV27	TRBJ2-7	TGTGCCAGCAGTTTTCGAACCGAGCAGTACTTC	CASSFRTEQYF
few	TRBD2	TRBV27	TRBJ2-1	TGTGCCAGCAGTACGAGCGGGAGGGTAATCTACAATGAGCAGTTCTTC	CASSTSGRVIYNEQFF
-	TRBD1	TRBV28	TRBJ2-7	TGTGCCAGCAGTTTAAACGCTCAGGGGGCCTACGAGCAGTACTTC	CASSLNAQGAYEQYF
-	TRBD2	TRBV6-1	TRBJ2-2	TGTGCCAGCAGTGAAAAGACTAGCGGGACCGCGAACACCGGGGAGCTGTTTTTT	CASSEKTSGTANTGELFF
-	TRBD1	TRBV5-1	TRBJ2-5	TGCGCCAGCAGCATGACAGGGGAAGAGACCCAGTACTTC	CASSMTGEETQYF
-	TRBD2	TRBV19	TRBJ2-7	TGTGCCAGTAGTAAAGGACTAGCGGGAGTCTACGAGCAGTACTTC	CASSKGLAGVYEQYF
-	-	TRBV28	TRBJ1-2	TGTGCCAGCAGAGACGGTTCGAACTATGGCTACACCTTC	CASRDGSNYGYTF
few	TRBD2	TRBV2	TRBJ2-1	TGTGCCAGCAGTTCGACTAGCGCAGCCTCCTACAATGAGCAGTTCTTC	CASSSTSAASYNEQFF
-	-	TRBV10-2	TRBJ2-7	TGCGCCAGCAGTGTCTCATTGTCCGAGCAGTACTTC	CASSVSLSEQYF
-	-	TRBV20-1	TRBJ1-1	TGCAGTGCCCAACCGGGCACTGAAGCTTTCTTT	CSAQPGTEAFF
-	-	TRBV19	TRBJ1-5	TGTGCCAGTAGTATTGGGGCAATCGGGAGCAATCAGCCCCAGCATTTT	CASSIGAIGSNQPQHF
-	TRBD2	TRBV7-9	TRBJ2-1	TGTGCCAGCAGCTTTCCAGCGGGAGGCCCTAGGTGGAATGAGCAGTTCTTC	CASSFPAGGPRWNEQFF
once	-	TRBV28	TRBJ2-1	TGTGCCAGCAGTTTCTTTTCGGGTGGTCTCGGTGAGCAGTTCTTC	CASSFFSGGLGEQFF
-	TRBD1	TRBV6-5	TRBJ1-3	TGTGCCAGCAGTTCACGGACAGGGTGGGGAAACACCATATATTTT	CASSSRTGWGNTIYF
once	-	TRBV9	TRBJ2-1	TGTGCCAGCAGCGTAGGGCTAGGAGGCTACAATGAGCAGTTCTTC	CASSVGLGGYNEQFF
-	-	TRBV15	TRBJ1-1	TGTGCCACCAGAACCTTGAACACTGAAGCTTTCTTT	CATRTLNTEAFF
-	-	TRBV7-9	TRBJ2-7	TGTGCCAGCAGCTCAATTGGACGGGGCTCCTACGAGCAGTACTTC	CASSSIGRGSYEQYF
-	TRBD2	TRBV28	TRBJ2-1	TGTGCCAGCAGTTCAGGGGGACTAGCGGGATGGGATGAGCAGTTCTTC	CASSSGGLAGWDEQFF
once	-	TRBV7-3	TRBJ2-3	TGTGCCAGCAGCGCCATATTCGGACCCGCCACAGATACGCAGTATTTT	CASSAIFGPATDTQYF
-	TRBD1	TRBV19	TRBJ1-6	TGTGCCAGTAGTAGGAGGACAGGGCCGACTTCACCCCTCCACTTT	CASSRRTGPTSPLHF
-	-	TRBV19	TRBJ2-2	TGTGCCAGTAGGACCGTTAACACCGGGGAGCTGTTTTTT	CASRTVNTGELFF
-	-	TRBV5-1	TRBJ1-1	TGCGCCAGCAGTTCCCACGACGGGAACACTGAAGCTTTCTTT	CASSSHDGNTEAFF
-	TRBD2	TRBV4-1	TRBJ2-7	TGCGCCAGCAGCCAGGGAGCGGGAGGCTACGAGCAGTACTTC	CASSQGAGGYEQYF
-	TRBD1	TRBV25-1	TRBJ1-1	TGTGCCAGCAGTGAAGGGCAGGGGGTGGCTGAAGCTTTCTTT	CASSEGQGVAEAFF
-	-	TRBV15	TRBJ1-1	TGTGCCACCAGCATAGGCGCGAACACTGAAGCTTTCTTT	CATSIGANTEAFF
-	-	TRBV2	TRBJ2-3	TGTGCCAGCCCGCACGTCGGGGTCCGGGGCACAGATACGCAGTATTTT	CASPHVGVRGTDTQYF
once	-	TRBV10-3	TRBJ2-3	TGTGCCATCAGTTGGGCAGGGGGGACAGATACGCAGTATTTT	CAISWAGGTDTQYF
once	TRBD2	TRBV19	TRBJ2-5	TGTGCCAGTAGTATTGGCGCTAGCGGGGGGCTGGGGGGAGAGACCCAGTACTTC	CASSIGASGGLGGETQYF
-	TRBD2	TRBV24-1	TRBJ2-5	TGTGCCACCAGTGGCGCACTAGCGGCTAATCAAGAGACCCAGTACTTC	CATSGALAANQETQYF